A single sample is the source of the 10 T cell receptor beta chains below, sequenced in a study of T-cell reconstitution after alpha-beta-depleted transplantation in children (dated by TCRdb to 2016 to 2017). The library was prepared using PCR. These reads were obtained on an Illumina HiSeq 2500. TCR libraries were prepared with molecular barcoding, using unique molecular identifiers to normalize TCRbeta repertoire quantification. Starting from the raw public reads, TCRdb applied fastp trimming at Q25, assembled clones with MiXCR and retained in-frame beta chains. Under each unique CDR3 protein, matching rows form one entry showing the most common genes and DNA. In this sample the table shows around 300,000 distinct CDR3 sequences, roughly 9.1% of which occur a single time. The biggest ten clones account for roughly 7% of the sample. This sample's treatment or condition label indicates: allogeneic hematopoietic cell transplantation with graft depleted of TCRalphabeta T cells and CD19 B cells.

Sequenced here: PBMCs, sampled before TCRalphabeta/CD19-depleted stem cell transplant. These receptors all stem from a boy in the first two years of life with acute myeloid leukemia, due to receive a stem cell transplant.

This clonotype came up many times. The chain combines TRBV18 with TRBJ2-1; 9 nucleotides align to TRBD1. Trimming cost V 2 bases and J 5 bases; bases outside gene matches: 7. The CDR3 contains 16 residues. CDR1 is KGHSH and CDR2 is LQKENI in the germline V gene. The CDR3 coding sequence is TGTGCCAGCTCACCATTGATGGGACAGGGAAACAATGAGCAGTTCTTC. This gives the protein CASSPLMGQGNNEQFF.

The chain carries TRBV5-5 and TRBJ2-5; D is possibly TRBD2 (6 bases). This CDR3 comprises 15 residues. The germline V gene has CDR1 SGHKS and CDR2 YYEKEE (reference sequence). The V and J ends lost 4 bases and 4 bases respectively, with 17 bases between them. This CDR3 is CASSALNQGGETQYF. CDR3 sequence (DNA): TGTGCCAGCAGCGCCCTGAATCAGGGAGGAGAGACCCAGTACTTC.

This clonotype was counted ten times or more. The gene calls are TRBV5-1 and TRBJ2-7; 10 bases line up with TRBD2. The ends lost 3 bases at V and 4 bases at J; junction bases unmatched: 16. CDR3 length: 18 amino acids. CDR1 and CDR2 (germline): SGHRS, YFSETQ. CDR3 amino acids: CASSSLRTTSSGSYEQYF. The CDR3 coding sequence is TGCGCCAGCAGCTCCCTGAGAACGACCTCTAGCGGGAGTTACGAGCAGTACTTC.

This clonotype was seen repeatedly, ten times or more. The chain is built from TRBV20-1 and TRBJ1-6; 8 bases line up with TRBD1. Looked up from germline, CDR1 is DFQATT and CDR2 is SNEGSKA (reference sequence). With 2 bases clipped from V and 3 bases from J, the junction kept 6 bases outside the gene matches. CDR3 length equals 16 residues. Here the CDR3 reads CSARLTGVIYNSPLHF. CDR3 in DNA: TGCAGTGCTAGACTGACAGGGGTGATCTATAATTCACCCCTCCACTTT.

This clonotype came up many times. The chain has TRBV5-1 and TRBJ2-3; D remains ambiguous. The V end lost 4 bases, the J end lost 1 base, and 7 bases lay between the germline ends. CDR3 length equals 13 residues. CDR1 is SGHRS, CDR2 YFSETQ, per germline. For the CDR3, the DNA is TGCGCCAGCAGCCCGGACGGCACAGATACGCAGTATTTT. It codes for CASSPDGTDTQYF.

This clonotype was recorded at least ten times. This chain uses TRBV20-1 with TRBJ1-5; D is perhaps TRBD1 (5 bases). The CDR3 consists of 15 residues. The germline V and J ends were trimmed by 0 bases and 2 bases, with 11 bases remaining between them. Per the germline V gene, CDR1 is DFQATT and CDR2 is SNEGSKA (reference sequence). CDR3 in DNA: TGCAGTGCTAGAGATCATCTACAGGGCAATCAGCCCCAGCATTTT. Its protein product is CSARDHLQGNQPQHF.

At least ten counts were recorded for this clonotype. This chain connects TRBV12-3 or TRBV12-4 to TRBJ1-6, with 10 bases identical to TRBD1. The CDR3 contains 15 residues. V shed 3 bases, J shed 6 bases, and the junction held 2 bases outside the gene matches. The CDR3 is CASSFGTGVNSPLHF. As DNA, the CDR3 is TGTGCCAGCAGTTTCGGGACAGGGGTTAATTCACCCCTCCACTTT.

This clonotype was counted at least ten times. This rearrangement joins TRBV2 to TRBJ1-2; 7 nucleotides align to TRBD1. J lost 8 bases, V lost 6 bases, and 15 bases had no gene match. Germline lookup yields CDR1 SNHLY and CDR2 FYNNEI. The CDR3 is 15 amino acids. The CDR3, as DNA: TGTGCCAGCAGAATCACAGGGGCCCTCGGGAGGGGCTACACCTTC. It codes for CASRITGALGRGYTF.

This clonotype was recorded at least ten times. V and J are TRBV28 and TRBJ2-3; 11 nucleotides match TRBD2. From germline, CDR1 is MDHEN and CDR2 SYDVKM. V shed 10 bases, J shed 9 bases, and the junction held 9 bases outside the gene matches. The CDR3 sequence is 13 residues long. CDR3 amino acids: CATGTSGLRTQYF. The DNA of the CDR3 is TGTGCCACCGGGACTAGCGGACTAAGGACGCAGTATTTT.

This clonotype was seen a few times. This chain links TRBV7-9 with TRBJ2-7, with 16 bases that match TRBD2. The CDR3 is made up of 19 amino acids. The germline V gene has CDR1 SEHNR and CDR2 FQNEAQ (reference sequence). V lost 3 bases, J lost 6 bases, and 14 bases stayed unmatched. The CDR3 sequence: CASSFPGPTGLAGGSEQYF. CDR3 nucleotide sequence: TGTGCCAGCAGCTTTCCCGGACCTACGGGACTAGCGGGAGGGAGCGAGCAGTACTTC.